This T cell receptor (beta chain) was identified in a study of graft-versus-host responses after intestinal transplantation. About the study: Multivisceral, liver-intestinal, or isolated intestinal grafts were transplanted into recipients.

Study-level results: HvG clone declines early post-transplant were associated with peak circulating GvH levels. The presence of high graft-versus-host to host-versus-graft clonal ratios in allografts characterized patients with graft-donor T cell macrochimerism.

Worth noting for this clone: The antigen remains unidentified.

Clones were sequenced by immunoSEQ multiplex PCR, and TCRdb holds only the in-frame ones, with some missing. Found here are about 35,000 clones, approximately 93% of them singletons; the top ten hold over 20%. The germline CDR1 and CDR2 sequences are SQVTM and ANQGSEA. The CDR3 spans 22 residues. This sequence joins TRBV29-1 and TRBJ2-5, with TRBD1 matching over 9 bases. The assigned J gene may be wrong: the sequence end matches TRBJ2-7 better. The source was unstimulated CD8+ T cells sorted from spleen or lymph node cells, collected before transplant. The TCR sequence derives from a human donor who was the organ donor for an intestinal transplant. CDR3 bases: TGCAGCTTAACTGGGGGTGGGACCAAAGGGCTCAGTGGGGACAGGGTCTTTTACGAGCAGTACTTC. It specifies CSLTGGGTKGLSGDRVFYEQYF.